This TCR beta chain was documented in a study of neurological immune-mediated disorders. Notes on the study in general: The most TCR clonal expansion was seen in HTLV-1-associated myelopathy, and the least was seen in multiple sclerosis, which fell below healthy controls. TCR-beta repertoires seemed private in all groups, with no expanded CDR3 amino acid sequences shared.

The trim removed 9 bases at V and 2 bases at J, leaving 17 bases unmatched. The CDR3 sequence is 17 residues long. The germline gives CDR1 MNHEY, CDR2 SMNVEV (reference sequence). On this clonotype itself: Its antigen is not identified.

cDNA synthesis was performed by 5'RACE with 10-nucleotide random UMIs. MiXCR, run by TCRdb on the 5' RACE reads, gives a single entry per CDR3 protein. The sample lists some 46,000 distinct CDR3 sequences, around a tenth occurring once. The sequenced sample consisted of PBMCs. The genes are TRBV27 and TRBJ2-3; 7 nucleotides align to TRBD2. The sequence was obtained from a man between 70 and 80 years old with HTLV-1-associated myelopathy (HAM/TSP). CDR3 in amino acids: CASNLGRVWSPTDTQYF. CDR3 DNA sequence: TGTGCCAGTAATCTGGGGAGGGTCTGGTCCCCCACAGATACGCAGTATTTT.